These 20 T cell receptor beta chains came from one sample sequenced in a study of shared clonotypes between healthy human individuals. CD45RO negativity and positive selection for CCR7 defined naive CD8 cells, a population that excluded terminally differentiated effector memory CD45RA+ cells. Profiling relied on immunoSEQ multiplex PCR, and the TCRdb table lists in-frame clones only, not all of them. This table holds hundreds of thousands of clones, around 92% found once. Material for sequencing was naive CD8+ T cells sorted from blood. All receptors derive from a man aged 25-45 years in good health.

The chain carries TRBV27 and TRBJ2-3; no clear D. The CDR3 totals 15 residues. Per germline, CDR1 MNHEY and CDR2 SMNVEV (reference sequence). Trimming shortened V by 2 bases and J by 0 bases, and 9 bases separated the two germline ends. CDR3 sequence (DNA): TGTGCCAGCAGTTTAGGGTTAAGTAGCACAGATACGCAGTATTTT. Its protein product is CASSLGLSSTDTQYF.

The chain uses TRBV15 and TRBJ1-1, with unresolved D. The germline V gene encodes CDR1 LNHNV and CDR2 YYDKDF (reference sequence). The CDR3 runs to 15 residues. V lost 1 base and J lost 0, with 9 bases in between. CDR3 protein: CATSRASVLNTEAFF. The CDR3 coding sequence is TGTGCCACCAGCAGAGCCAGTGTCCTGAACACTGAAGCTTTCTTT.

The DNA for the CDR3 is TGTGCCAGCAGCCCGACAGGGAGCCATCAGCCCCAGCATTTT. This sequence encodes CASSPTGSHQPQHF. This chain links TRBV6-5 with TRBJ1-5; 7 bases fit TRBD1. Germline V gene sequence: CDR1 MNHEY, CDR2 SVGAGI. The CDR3 covers 14 residues. The V segment lost 6 bases and the J segment 5 bases; nucleotides outside the gene matches: 7.

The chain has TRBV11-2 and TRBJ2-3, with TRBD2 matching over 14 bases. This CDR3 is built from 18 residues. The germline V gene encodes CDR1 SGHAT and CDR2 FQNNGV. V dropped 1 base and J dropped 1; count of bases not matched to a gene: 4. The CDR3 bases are TGTGCCAGCAGCTTAGTCGCGACTAGCGGGAGGGGCACAGATACGCAGTATTTT. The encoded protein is CASSLVATSGRGTDTQYF.

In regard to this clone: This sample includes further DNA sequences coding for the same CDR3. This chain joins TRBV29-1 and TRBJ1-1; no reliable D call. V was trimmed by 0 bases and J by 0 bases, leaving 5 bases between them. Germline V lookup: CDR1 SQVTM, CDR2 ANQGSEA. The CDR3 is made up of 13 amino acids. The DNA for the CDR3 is TGCAGCGTTGAAGACGGGATGAACACTGAAGCTTTCTTT. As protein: CSVEDGMNTEAFF.

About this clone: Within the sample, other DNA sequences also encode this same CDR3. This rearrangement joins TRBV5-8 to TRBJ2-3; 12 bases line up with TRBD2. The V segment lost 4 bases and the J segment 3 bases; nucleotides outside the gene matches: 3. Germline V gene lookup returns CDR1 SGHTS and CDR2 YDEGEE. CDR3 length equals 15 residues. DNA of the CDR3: TGTGCCAGCAGCCCAGGACTAGCGGGAACAGATACGCAGTATTTT. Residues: CASSPGLAGTDTQYF. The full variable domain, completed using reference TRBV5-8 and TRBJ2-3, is EAGVTQSPTHLIKTRGQQATLRCSPISGHTSVYWYQQALGLGLQFLLWYDEGEERNRGNFPPRFSGRQFPNYSSELNVNALELEDSALYLCASSPGLAGTDTQYFGPGTRLTVL.

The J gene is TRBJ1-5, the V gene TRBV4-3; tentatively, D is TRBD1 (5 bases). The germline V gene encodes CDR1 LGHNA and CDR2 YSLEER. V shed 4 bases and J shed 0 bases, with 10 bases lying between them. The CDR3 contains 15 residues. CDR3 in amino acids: CASSPLQDSNQPQHF. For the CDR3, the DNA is TGCGCCAGCAGCCCTTTACAGGATAGCAATCAGCCCCAGCATTTT.

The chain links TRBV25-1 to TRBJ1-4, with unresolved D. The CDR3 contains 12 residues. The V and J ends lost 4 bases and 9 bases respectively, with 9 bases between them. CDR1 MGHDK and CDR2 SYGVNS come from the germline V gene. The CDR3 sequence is CASSGSGKKLFF. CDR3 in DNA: TGTGCCAGCAGTGGCTCTGGAAAAAAACTGTTTTTT.

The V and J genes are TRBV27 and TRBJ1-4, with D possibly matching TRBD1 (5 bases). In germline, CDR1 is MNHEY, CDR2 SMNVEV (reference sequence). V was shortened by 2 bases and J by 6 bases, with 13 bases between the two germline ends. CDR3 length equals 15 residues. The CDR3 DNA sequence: TGTGCCAGCAGTTTACAAACCGGGGCTGATGAAAAACTGTTTTTT. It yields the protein CASSLQTGADEKLFF.

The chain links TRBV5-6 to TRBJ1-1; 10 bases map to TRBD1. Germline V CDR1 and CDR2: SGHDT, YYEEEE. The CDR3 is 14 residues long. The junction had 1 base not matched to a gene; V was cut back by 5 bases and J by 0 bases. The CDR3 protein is CASRGQGMNTEAFF. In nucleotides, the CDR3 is TGTGCCAGCAGGGGACAGGGGATGAACACTGAAGCTTTCTTT.

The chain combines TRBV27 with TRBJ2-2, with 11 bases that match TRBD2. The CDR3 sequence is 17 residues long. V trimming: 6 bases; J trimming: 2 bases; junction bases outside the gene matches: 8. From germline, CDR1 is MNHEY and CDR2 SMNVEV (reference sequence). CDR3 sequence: CASSQFSGRGNTGELFF. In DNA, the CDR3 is TGTGCCAGCAGCCAATTTAGCGGGAGGGGAAACACCGGGGAGCTGTTTTTT.

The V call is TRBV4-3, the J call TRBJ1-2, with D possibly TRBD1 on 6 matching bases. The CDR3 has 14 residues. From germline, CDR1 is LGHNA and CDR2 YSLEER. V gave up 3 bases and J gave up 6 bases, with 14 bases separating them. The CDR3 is CASSHRGAGDGYTF. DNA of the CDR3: TGCGCCAGCAGCCACCGAGGGGCAGGGGATGGCTACACCTTC.

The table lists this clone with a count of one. Written as DNA, the CDR3 is TGTGCCAGCAGCTTAGCTAGCGAGACCCAGTACTTC. Encoded protein: CASSLASETQYF. The chain combines TRBV11-1 with TRBJ2-5; no clear D gene. CDR1 is SGHAT, CDR2 FQDESV, per germline (reference sequence). Trimming took off 0 bases at V and 5 bases at J, with 4 bases between the two ends. The CDR3 totals 12 residues.

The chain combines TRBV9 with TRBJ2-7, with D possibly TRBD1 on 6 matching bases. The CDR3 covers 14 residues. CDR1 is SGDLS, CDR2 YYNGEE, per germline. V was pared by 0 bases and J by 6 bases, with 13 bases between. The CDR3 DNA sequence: TGTGCCAGCAGCGTAGGGGAACAGGGTAGCGAGCAGTACTTC. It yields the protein CASSVGEQGSEQYF.

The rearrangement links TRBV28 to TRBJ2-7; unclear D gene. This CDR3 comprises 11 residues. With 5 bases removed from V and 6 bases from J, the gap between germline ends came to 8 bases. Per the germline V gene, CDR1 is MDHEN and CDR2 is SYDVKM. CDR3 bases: TGTGCCAGCAGTACTTACACCGAGCAGTACTTC. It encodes CASSTYTEQYF.

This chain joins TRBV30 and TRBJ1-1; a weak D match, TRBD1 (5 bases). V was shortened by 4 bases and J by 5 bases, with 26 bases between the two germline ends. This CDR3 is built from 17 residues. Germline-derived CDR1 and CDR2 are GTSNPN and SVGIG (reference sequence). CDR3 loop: CAWNNLGGQGPSTEAFF. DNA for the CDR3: TGTGCCTGGAACAATCTCGGTGGTCAGGGCCCTAGTACTGAAGCTTTCTTT.

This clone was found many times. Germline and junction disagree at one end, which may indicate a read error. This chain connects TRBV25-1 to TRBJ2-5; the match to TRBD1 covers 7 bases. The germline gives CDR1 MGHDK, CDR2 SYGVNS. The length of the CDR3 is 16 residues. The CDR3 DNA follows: TGTGCCAGCAGTGGCTATAACCGGGACAGCCAAGAGTCCCAGTACTTC. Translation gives CASSGYNRDSQESQYF.

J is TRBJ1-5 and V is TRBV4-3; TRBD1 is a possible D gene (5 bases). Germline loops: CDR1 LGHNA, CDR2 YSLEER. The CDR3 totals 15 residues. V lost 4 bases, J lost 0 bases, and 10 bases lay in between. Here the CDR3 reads CASSPTGYSNQPQHF. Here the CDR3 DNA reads TGCGCCAGCAGCCCCACAGGCTATAGCAATCAGCCCCAGCATTTT.

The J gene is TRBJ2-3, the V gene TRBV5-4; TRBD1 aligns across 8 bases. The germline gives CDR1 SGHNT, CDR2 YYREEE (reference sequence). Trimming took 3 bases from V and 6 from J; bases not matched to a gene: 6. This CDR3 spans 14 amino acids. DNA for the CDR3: TGTGCCAGCAGCTATACAGGGGGGATGGATACGCAGTATTTT. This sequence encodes CASSYTGGMDTQYF. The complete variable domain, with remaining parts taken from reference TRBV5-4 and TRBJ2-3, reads ETGVTQSPTHLIKTRGQQVTLRCSSQSGHNTVSWYQQALGQGPQFIFQYYREEENGRGNFPPRFSGLQFPNYSSELNVNALELDDSALYLCASSYTGGMDTQYFGPGTRLTVL.

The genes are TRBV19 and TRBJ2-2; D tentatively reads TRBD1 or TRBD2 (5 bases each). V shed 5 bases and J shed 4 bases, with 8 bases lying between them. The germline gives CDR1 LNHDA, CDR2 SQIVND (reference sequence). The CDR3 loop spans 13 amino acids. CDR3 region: CASSGGGTGELFF. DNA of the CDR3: TGTGCCAGTAGTGGTGGGGGCACCGGGGAGCTGTTTTTT. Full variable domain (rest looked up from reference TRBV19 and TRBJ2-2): DGGITQSPKYLFRKEGQNVTLSCEQNLNHDAMYWYRQDPGQGLRLIYYSQIVNDFQKGDIAEGYSVSREKKESFPLTVTSAQKNPTAFYLCASSGGGTGELFFGEGSRLTVL.